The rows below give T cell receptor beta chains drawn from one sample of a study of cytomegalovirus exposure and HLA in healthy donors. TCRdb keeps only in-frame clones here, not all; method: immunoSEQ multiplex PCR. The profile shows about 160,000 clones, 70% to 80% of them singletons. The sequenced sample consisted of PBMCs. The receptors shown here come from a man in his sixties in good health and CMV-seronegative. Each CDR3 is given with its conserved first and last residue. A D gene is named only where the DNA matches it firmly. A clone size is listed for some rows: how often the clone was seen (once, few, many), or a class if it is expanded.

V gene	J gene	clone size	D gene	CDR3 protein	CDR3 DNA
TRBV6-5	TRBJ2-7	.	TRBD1	CASRSRDRGLRQYF	TGTGCCAGCAGGTCCCGGGACAGGGGGCTCCGGCAGTACTTC
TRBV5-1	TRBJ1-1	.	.	CASSLVGAGPNTEAFF	TGCGCCAGCAGCTTGGTGGGGGCAGGACCGAACACTGAAGCTTTCTTT
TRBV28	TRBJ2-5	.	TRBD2	CASSLGGVLQTQYF	TGTGCCAGCAGTTTGGGAGGGGTCCTGCAGACCCAGTACTTC
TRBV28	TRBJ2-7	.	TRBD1	CASSSPGTGGDEQYF	TGTGCCAGCAGTTCCCCCGGGACAGGGGGGGACGAGCAGTACTTC
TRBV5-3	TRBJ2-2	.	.	CARSRYNTGELFF	TGTGCCAGAAGCCGGTATAACACCGGGGAGCTGTTTTTT
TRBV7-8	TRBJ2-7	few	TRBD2	CASSSGLAGGGGYEQYF	TGTGCCAGCAGCTCCGGACTAGCGGGAGGGGGTGGCTACGAGCAGTACTTC
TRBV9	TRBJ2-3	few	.	CASSARHSSGSDTQYF	TGTGCCAGCAGCGCCCGCCACAGCAGTGGCTCAGATACGCAGTATTTT
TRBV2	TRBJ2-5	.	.	CASSEERTETGTQYF	TGTGCCAGCAGTGAAGAACGGACAGAGACGGGGACCCAGTACTTC
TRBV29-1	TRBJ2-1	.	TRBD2	CSVVGWGGNEQFF	TGCAGCGTTGTGGGGTGGGGAGGGAATGAGCAGTTCTTC
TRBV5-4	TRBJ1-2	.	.	CASSSHLSDGYTF	TGTGCCAGCAGCTCCCACCTCAGTGATGGCTACACCTTC
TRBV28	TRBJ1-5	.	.	CASSPDGQGTQPQHF	TGTGCCAGCAGTCCTGACGGGCAGGGGACCCAGCCCCAGCATTTT
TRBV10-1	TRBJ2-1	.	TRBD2	CASSDASGSSYNEQFF	TGCGCCAGCAGTGATGCTAGCGGGAGTTCCTACAATGAGCAGTTCTTC
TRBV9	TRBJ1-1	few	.	CASVPDSPRGGTEAFF	TGTGCCAGCGTCCCAGACTCCCCCAGGGGAGGGACTGAAGCTTTCTTT
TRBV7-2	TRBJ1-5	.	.	CASSLVQGYQPQHF	TGTGCCAGCAGCTTAGTACAGGGTTATCAGCCCCAGCATTTT
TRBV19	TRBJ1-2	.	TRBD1	CASNGQGDYGYTF	TGTGCCAGTAATGGACAGGGGGACTATGGCTACACCTTC
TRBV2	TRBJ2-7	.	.	CASTRFYEQYF	TGTGCCAGCACCAGATTCTACGAGCAGTACTTC
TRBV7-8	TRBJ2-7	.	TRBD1	CASSLVIDRGTEQYF	TGTGCCAGCAGCTTAGTTATTGACAGGGGAACCGAGCAGTACTTC
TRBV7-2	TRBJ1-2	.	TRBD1	CASSRDRGGGYTF	TGTGCCAGCAGTCGGGACAGGGGAGGCGGCTACACCTTC
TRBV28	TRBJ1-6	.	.	CASSVDSSYNSPLHF	TGTGCCAGCAGCGTGGACAGCTCCTATAATTCACCCCTCCACTTT
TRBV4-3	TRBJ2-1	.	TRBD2	CASSQVRLSGRPNEQFF	TGCGCCAGCAGCCAAGTAAGGCTGAGCGGGAGGCCCAATGAGCAGTTCTTC
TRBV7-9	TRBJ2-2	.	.	CASSLWMRDTGELFF	TGTGCCAGCAGCCTATGGATGCGGGACACCGGGGAGCTGTTTTTT
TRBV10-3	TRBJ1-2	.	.	CAISDPLRGKEGYGYTF	TGTGCCATCAGTGACCCCCTGCGGGGCAAAGAGGGCTATGGCTACACCTTC
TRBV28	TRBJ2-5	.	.	CASSIRTRGLETQYF	TGTGCCAGCAGTATACGGACAAGGGGTCTAGAGACCCAGTACTTC
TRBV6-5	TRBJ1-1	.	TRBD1	CASGRQGSTEAFF	TGTGCCAGCGGTAGACAGGGATCCACTGAAGCTTTCTTT
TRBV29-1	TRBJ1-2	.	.	CSVARDLNYGYTF	TGCTCCGTCGCCAGGGACTTAAACTATGGCTACACCTTC
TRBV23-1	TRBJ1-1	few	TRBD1	CASSQGFLRGQWDEAFF	TGCGCCAGCAGTCAAGGGTTCTTGAGGGGGCAATGGGATGAAGCTTTCTTT
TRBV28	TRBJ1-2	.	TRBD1	CASSQASGGAEGYTF	TGTGCCAGCAGTCAAGCCTCAGGGGGCGCTGAGGGCTACACCTTC
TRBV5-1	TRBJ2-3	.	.	CASSEPGDTQYF	TGCGCCAGCTCGGAACCGGGAGATACGCAGTATTTT
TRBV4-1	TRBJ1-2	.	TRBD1	CASSPTGGDYGYTF	TGCGCCAGCAGCCCGACAGGGGGCGACTATGGCTACACCTTC
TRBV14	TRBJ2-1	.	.	CASSHPPLRTAYNEQFF	TGTGCCAGCAGCCACCCACCCCTGAGGACAGCCTACAATGAGCAGTTCTTC
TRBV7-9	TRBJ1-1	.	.	CASSLVSRNTEAFF	TGTGCCAGCAGCTTAGTGTCCAGGAACACTGAAGCTTTCTTT
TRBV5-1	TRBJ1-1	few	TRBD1	CASSWDRGNTEAFF	TGCGCCAGCAGCTGGGACAGGGGAAACACTGAAGCTTTCTTT
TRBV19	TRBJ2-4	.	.	CASSSGDRNIQYF	TGTGCCAGTAGTAGCGGGGACAGAAACATTCAGTACTTC
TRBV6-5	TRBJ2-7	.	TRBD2	CASSQRGTRFYEQYF	TGTGCCAGCAGTCAACGCGGGACTAGGTTTTACGAGCAGTACTTC
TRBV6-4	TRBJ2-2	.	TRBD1	CASSPGQANTGELFF	TGTGCCAGCAGTCCGGGACAGGCGAACACCGGGGAGCTGTTTTTT
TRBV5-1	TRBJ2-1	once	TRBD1	CASSWAQGVPYNEQFF	TGCGCCAGCAGCTGGGCACAGGGGGTACCCTACAATGAGCAGTTCTTC
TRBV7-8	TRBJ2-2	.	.	CASSLIAGLGTGELFF	TGTGCCAGCAGCTTAATCGCAGGGCTGGGCACCGGGGAGCTGTTTTTT
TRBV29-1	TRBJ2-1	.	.	CSVPRAGLYNEQFF	TGCAGCGTGCCAAGGGCGGGCCTTTACAATGAGCAGTTCTTC
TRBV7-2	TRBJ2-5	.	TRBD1	CASSNGQGLSQETQYF	TGTGCCAGCAGCAACGGACAGGGGCTATCTCAAGAGACCCAGTACTTC
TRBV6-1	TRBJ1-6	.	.	CATQASYNSPLHF	TGTGCCACCCAGGCCTCCTATAATTCACCCCTCCACTTT
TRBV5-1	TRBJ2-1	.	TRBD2	CASSPGTSGGAGKYNEQFF	TGCGCCAGCAGCCCGGGGACTAGCGGGGGGGCTGGGAAATACAATGAGCAGTTCTTC
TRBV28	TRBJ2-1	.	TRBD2	CASSSQTSAYEQFF	TGTGCCAGCAGTTCCCAGACTAGCGCTTATGAGCAGTTCTTC
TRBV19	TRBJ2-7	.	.	CASSMRTNYEQYF	TGTGCCAGTAGTATGAGGACAAACTACGAGCAGTACTTC
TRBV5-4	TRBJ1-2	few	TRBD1	CASRRTGRGDGYTF	TGTGCCAGCAGGCGGACAGGGCGGGGTGATGGCTACACCTTC
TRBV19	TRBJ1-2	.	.	CASSIGEWQHGYTF	TGTGCCAGTAGTATAGGGGAGTGGCAGCATGGCTACACCTTC
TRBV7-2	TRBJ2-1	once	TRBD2	CASSLEASGANEQFF	TGTGCCAGCAGCTTAGAGGCTAGCGGGGCCAATGAGCAGTTCTTC
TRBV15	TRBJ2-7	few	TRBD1	CATSRGGQGGEQYF	TGTGCCACCAGCAGAGGCGGACAGGGGGGGGAGCAGTACTTC
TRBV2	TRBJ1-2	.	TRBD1	CAARGLDYGYTF	TGTGCCGCCAGGGGGCTCGACTATGGCTACACCTTC
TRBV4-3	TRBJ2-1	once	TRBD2	CASSQEWEGPFF	TGCGCCAGCAGCCAAGAATGGGAGGGTCCGTTCTTC
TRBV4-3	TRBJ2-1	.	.	CASSPGSRDNEQFF	TGCGCCAGCAGTCCGGGATCCCGAGACAATGAGCAGTTCTTC
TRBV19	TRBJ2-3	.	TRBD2	CASSTTGTSSTDTQYF	TGTGCCAGTAGTACAACCGGGACTAGTTCTACAGATACGCAGTATTTT
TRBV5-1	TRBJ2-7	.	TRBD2	CASSLISSGRDEQYF	TGCGCCAGCAGCTTAATCTCTAGCGGGAGGGACGAGCAGTACTTC